Listed here are 6 T cell receptor beta chains from one sample, sequenced in a study of early T cells in non-severe SARS-CoV-2 infection. TCRdb passed the 5' RACE reads through MiXCR, listing each CDR3 protein once. The sample shows about 77,000 distinct CDR3 sequences, 16% of them seen only once. The sample was whole blood. The origin of the receptors is an adult who was a healthcare worker with PCR-confirmed SARS-CoV-2 infection or an uninfected control (not recorded which).

The CDR3: CASSLTGPNYGYTF. The CDR3 region has the DNA TGTGCCAGCAGTTTGACAGGGCCCAACTATGGCTACACCTTC. The V gene is TRBV28, the J gene TRBJ1-2; 7 bases are a match to TRBD1. Germline V gene sequence: CDR1 MDHEN, CDR2 SYDVKM. CDR3 size: 14 residues. After removal of 3 bases from V and 2 bases from J, the junction contained 3 bases not matched to a gene.

This clonotype was seen more than once but under ten times. This rearrangement joins TRBV7-6 to TRBJ2-2, with 8 bases lining up with TRBD2. The CDR3 sequence is 17 residues long. The junction had 13 bases not matched to a gene; V was cut back by 5 bases and J by 5 bases. Germline assignment: CDR1 SGHVS and CDR2 FNYEAQ. CDR3 amino acids: CASSVLTGGPRTGELFF. CDR3 coding DNA: TGTGCCAGCAGCGTACTTACGGGAGGGCCGCGAACCGGGGAGCTGTTTTTT.

The CDR3 loop is CASSSDREQFF. In DNA form, the CDR3 reads TGTGCCAGCAGCTCGGACAGGGAGCAGTTCTTC. The V and J genes are TRBV7-9 and TRBJ2-1; TRBD1 matches 7 bases. The V segment lost 4 bases and the J segment 10 bases; nucleotides outside the gene matches: 1. CDR3 length: 11 residues. Per germline, CDR1 SEHNR and CDR2 FQNEAQ (reference sequence).

This clonotype was seen only a few times. V gene TRBV27 combines with J gene TRBJ1-2, with TRBD1 as a possible D gene (5 bases). Germline CDR1 is MNHEY and CDR2 is SMNVEV (reference sequence). The CDR3 loop spans 14 amino acids. Trimming removed 5 bases at V and 2 bases at J, with 12 bases between. This CDR3 reads CASSLGGENYGYTF. The DNA for the CDR3 is TGTGCCAGCAGTCTGGGGGGGGAAAACTATGGCTACACCTTC.

The V call is TRBV2, the J call TRBJ1-5; D possibly corresponds to TRBD1 (5 bases). Trimming cost V 4 bases and J 7 bases, with 11 bases left between them. The CDR3 length is 13 residues. Germline V CDR1 and CDR2: SNHLY, FYNNEI. For the CDR3, the DNA is TGTGCCAGCAGTGTAGTTGGGGGACAGCCCCAGCATTTT. This sequence encodes CASSVVGGQPQHF.

This clonotype was seen only a few times. CDR3 region: CASSLYNSRDPQFF. CDR3 DNA: TGTGCCAGCAGCTTATACAACAGCCGGGACCCCCAGTTCTTC. V and J are TRBV11-2 and TRBJ2-1, with D tentatively TRBD1 or TRBD2 (5 bases each). This CDR3 contains 14 residues. Trimming took off 2 bases at V and 13 bases at J, with 18 bases between the two ends. CDR1 is SGHAT, CDR2 FQNNGV, per germline.